A single sample gave rise to the 29 T cell receptor beta chains below, sequenced in a study of blood T cell repertoires in COVID-19 (dated by TCRdb to 2019 to 2021). The method behind the library was the immunoSEQ multiplex PCR assay. What TCRdb holds here is the immuneACCESS table cut down to in-frame rearrangements. Part of the clones is not present; checked against another copy, under half of the missing clones reflect an unresolved V gene, and the others are unexplained. Within this sample are 250,000 to 350,000 clones, with over 75% of them counted one time only. Approximately 4% of the sample rests with the top ten. Sequencing was performed on peripheral blood. These receptors originate from a woman between 45 and 65 years old with active or convalescent COVID-19.

The chain's CDR3 is CASSLKVAGEKLFF. CDR3 nucleotide sequence: TGTGCCAGCAGTTTAAAGGTGGCGGGGGAAAAACTGTTTTTT. The chain links TRBV28 to TRBJ1-4; D is unclear. CDR3 size: 14 residues. Germline CDR1 and CDR2: MDHEN and SYDVKM. Trimming removed 2 bases from V and 8 bases from J, with 12 bases in between.

This chain uses TRBV9 with TRBJ1-5; D may be TRBD1 (6 bases). The ends were cut back, 0 bases at V and 4 bases at J, with 11 bases in the middle. The CDR3 loop spans 15 amino acids. Looked up from germline, CDR1 is SGDLS and CDR2 is YYNGEE. CDR3 sequence: CASSVEGGLNQPQHF. CDR3 in DNA: TGTGCCAGCAGCGTAGAGGGGGGGCTAAATCAGCCCCAGCATTTT.

In its sample, this clone was seen a few times. This chain connects TRBV19 to TRBJ2-3; 10 bases are shared with TRBD2. CDR1 and CDR2 (germline): LNHDA, SQIVND (reference sequence). Germline trimming cut 0 bases from V and 4 bases from J; bases unmatched to any gene: 10. The CDR3 sequence is 18 residues long. The CDR3 region is CASSIDWSGGANADTQYF. CDR3 in DNA: TGTGCCAGTAGTATAGATTGGAGCGGGGGGGCCAACGCAGATACGCAGTATTTT.

The chain links TRBV7-6 to TRBJ2-3, with a possible D match to TRBD2 (7 bases). CDR1 SGHVS and CDR2 FNYEAQ come from the germline V gene. Trimming took off 2 bases at V and 6 bases at J, with 27 bases between the two ends. This CDR3 has 19 residues. CDR3 nucleotide sequence: TGTGCCAGCAGCTTAACCGTCTCGCTCACCGGGGGGCCCCTGGATACGCAGTATTTT. This translates into CASSLTVSLTGGPLDTQYF. Based on the CDR3 plus reference TRBV7-6 and TRBJ2-3, the full variable domain is GAGVSQSPRYKVTKRGQDVALRCDPISGHVSLYWYRQALGQGPEFLTYFNYEAQQDKSGLPNDRFSAERPEGSISTLTIQRTEQRDSAMYRCASSLTVSLTGGPLDTQYFGPGTRLTVL.

This clone appeared a single time. The chain combines TRBV11-2 with TRBJ1-2; D uncertain. V gave up 10 bases and J gave up 8 bases, with 14 bases separating them. The CDR3 is made up of 11 amino acids. Germline V gene data show CDR1 as SGHAT and CDR2 as FQNNGV. The CDR3: CATREIRGYTF. The CDR3 DNA reads TGTGCCACCCGGGAAATTAGGGGCTACACCTTC.

The V call is TRBV3-1 (or the pseudogene TRBV3-2), the J call TRBJ2-7, with D perhaps matching TRBD1 (5 bases). Trimming took 0 bases from V and 0 from J, leaving 15 bases between them. The CDR3 is made up of 17 amino acids. The V gene's germline CDR1 is LGHDT and CDR2 YNNKEL (reference sequence). The CDR3 DNA reads as TGTGCCAGCAGCCAAGATCTGTCTCCAGGGTACTCCTACGAGCAGTACTTC. Translating gives CASSQDLSPGYSYEQYF.

The gene calls are TRBV6-2 or TRBV6-3 and TRBJ2-1; D may be TRBD1 (6 bases). Deletions cut 4 bases from V and 4 bases from J, with 14 bases between. There are 15 residues in the CDR3. The V gene's germline CDR1 is MNHEY and CDR2 SVGEGT. The CDR3 DNA is TGTGCCAGCAGTTCCCCGGACAGCCTGTACAATGAGCAGTTCTTC. Protein: CASSSPDSLYNEQFF.

This chain joins TRBV5-5 and TRBJ2-2; D perhaps matches TRBD2 (6 bases). The V end lost 2 bases, the J end lost 4 bases, and 9 bases lay between the germline ends. The CDR3 runs 14 residues. From germline, CDR1 is SGHKS and CDR2 YYEKEE (reference sequence). Here the CDR3 DNA reads TGTGCCAGCAGCTTTTCTAGCGCCACCGGGGAGCTGTTTTTT. This translates into CASSFSSATGELFF.

The rearrangement links TRBV6-5 to TRBJ2-7, with 11 bases lining up with TRBD2. The CDR3 is made up of 16 amino acids. CDR1 is MNHEY and CDR2 is SVGAGI in the germline V gene. V lost 2 bases to trimming and J lost 1 base; unmatched junction nucleotides: 4. CDR3 DNA sequence: TGTGCCAGCAGTTACGATGGGACTAGCGGATCCTACGAGCAGTACTTC. Translated, it gives CASSYDGTSGSYEQYF.

V gene TRBV3-1 (or the pseudogene TRBV3-2) combines with J gene TRBJ2-5, with 7 bases that match TRBD2. The CDR3 contains 15 residues. CDR1 is LGHDT and CDR2 is YNNKEL in the germline V gene (reference sequence). Trimming took 1 base from V and 2 from J; bases not matched to a gene: 4. CDR3 amino acids: CASSQVSSGQETQYF. DNA of the CDR3: TGTGCCAGCAGCCAAGTGTCTAGCGGACAAGAGACCCAGTACTTC.

This clone was picked up a small number of times. J is TRBJ2-3 and V is TRBV6-1; D remains ambiguous. The V and J ends lost 0 bases and 1 base respectively, with 11 bases between them. This CDR3 spans 16 amino acids. Per the germline V gene, CDR1 is MNHNS and CDR2 is SASEGT. CDR3 region: CASSEAPGFGTDTQYF. The CDR3 DNA follows: TGTGCCAGCAGTGAAGCGCCGGGTTTTGGCACAGATACGCAGTATTTT.

Points on this clone: Distinct nucleotide sequences in the sample also encode this CDR3. CDR3 protein: CSAATGGNTEAFF. The CDR3 DNA sequence: TGCAGCGCTGCGACAGGGGGGAACACTGAAGCTTTCTTT. This chain joins TRBV29-1 and TRBJ1-1, with 9 positions matching TRBD1. V was clipped by 7 bases and J by 1 base; unmatched bases: 4. CDR3 length: 13 amino acids. CDR1 is SQVTM, CDR2 ANQGSEA, per germline.

This chain joins TRBV4-1 and TRBJ2-1, with D possibly matching TRBD1 (5 bases). Germline V lookup: CDR1 MGHRA, CDR2 YSYEKL. The CDR3 totals 15 residues. V lost 1 base to trimming and J lost 8 bases, with 15 bases between them. This CDR3 is CASSQVIQGGHEQFF. CDR3 nucleotide sequence: TGCGCCAGCAGCCAAGTTATCCAGGGTGGGCATGAGCAGTTCTTC.

The chain joins TRBV7-2 to TRBJ2-7; 7 nucleotides align to TRBD2. This CDR3 comprises 15 residues. Losses at the gene ends were 5 bases for V and 7 bases for J; bases not matched to a gene: 14. Germline values: CDR1 SGHTA, CDR2 FQGNSA. The CDR3 sequence: CASSPLGREMKEQYF. The CDR3 DNA sequence: TGTGCCAGCAGCCCACTTGGGCGGGAGATGAAGGAGCAGTACTTC.

V gene TRBV9 combines with J gene TRBJ2-3, with 7 bases fitting TRBD2. This CDR3 is 16 amino acids long. In germline, CDR1 is SGDLS, CDR2 YYNGEE. The V and J ends lost 3 bases and 0 bases, in that order; junction bases with no gene match: 7. The CDR3 bases are TGTGCCAGCAGCGCCCAGACTAGCCCAAGCACAGATACGCAGTATTTT. Its translation is CASSAQTSPSTDTQYF.

The V call is TRBV4-1, the J call TRBJ1-6; D remains ambiguous. CDR3 length: 17 amino acids. Trimming took 1 base from V and 6 from J, leaving 16 bases between them. CDR1 is MGHRA, CDR2 YSYEKL, per germline. CDR3 protein: CASSQGSGEVFNSPLHF. The CDR3 DNA reads as TGCGCCAGCAGCCAAGGGTCCGGGGAGGTATTTAATTCACCCCTCCACTTT.

The chain carries TRBV7-2 and TRBJ1-2; D perhaps matches TRBD1 (6 bases). The CDR3 totals 14 residues. Per the germline V gene, CDR1 is SGHTA and CDR2 is FQGNSA. Trimming stripped 5 bases from V and 8 bases from J, with 18 bases between. The CDR3 reads CASSPNWGGEGYTF. The CDR3 DNA is TGTGCCAGCAGCCCCAATTGGGGGGGCGAAGGCTACACCTTC. Full variable domain (outside the CDR3, taken from reference TRBV7-2 and TRBJ1-2): GAGVSQSPSNKVTEKGKDVELRCDPISGHTALYWYRQSLGQGLEFLIYFQGNSAPDKSGLPSDRFSAERTGGSVSTLTIQRTQQEDSAVYLCASSPNWGGEGYTFGSGTRLTVV.

The rearrangement joins TRBV30 to TRBJ2-1; D possibly corresponds to TRBD1 (5 bases). Per germline, CDR1 GTSNPN and CDR2 SVGIG (reference sequence). This CDR3 is built from 14 residues. The V and J ends lost 0 bases and 3 bases respectively, with 9 bases between them. The CDR3 loop is CAWSVRAFYNEQFF. CDR3 in DNA: TGTGCCTGGAGTGTCAGGGCCTTCTACAATGAGCAGTTCTTC.

The rearrangement joins TRBV19 to TRBJ1-6; D is ambiguous. The CDR3 length is 13 residues. From germline, CDR1 is LNHDA and CDR2 SQIVND (reference sequence). The germline V and J ends were trimmed by 3 bases and 9 bases, with 9 bases remaining between them. This chain's CDR3 is CASSIDPGSPLHF. In DNA, the CDR3 is TGTGCCAGTAGTATCGACCCGGGTTCACCCCTCCACTTT. Full variable domain (rest looked up from reference TRBV19 and TRBJ1-6): DGGITQSPKYLFRKEGQNVTLSCEQNLNHDAMYWYRQDPGQGLRLIYYSQIVNDFQKGDIAEGYSVSREKKESFPLTVTSAQKNPTAFYLCASSIDPGSPLHFGNGTRLTVT.

CDR3 sequence: CASSEGQGRSLSNQPQHF. In nucleotides, the CDR3 is TGTGCCAGCAGTGAGGGGCAGGGAAGGAGCTTAAGCAATCAGCCCCAGCATTTT. The chain has TRBV2 and TRBJ1-5, with TRBD1 as a possible D gene (5 bases). Between the trimmed V and J ends, which lost 3 bases and 1 base, there was a span of 19 bases. In germline, CDR1 is SNHLY, CDR2 FYNNEI. This CDR3 spans 18 amino acids.

This chain uses TRBV11-2 with TRBJ2-7, with D possibly TRBD1 on 5 matching bases. This CDR3 contains 14 residues. Germline V gives CDR1 SGHAT, CDR2 FQNNGV. V dropped 1 base and J dropped 3 bases, with 10 bases sitting between them. The CDR3 DNA sequence: TGTGCCAGCAGCTTAGTTCAGGGTAGCTACGAGCAGTACTTC. As protein: CASSLVQGSYEQYF. Using reference TRBV11-2 and TRBJ2-7 for the parts outside the CDR3, the full variable domain is EAGVAQSPRYKIIEKRQSVAFWCNPISGHATLYWYQQILGQGPKLLIQFQNNGVVDDSQLPKDRFSAERLKGVDSTLKIQPAKLEDSAVYLCASSLVQGSYEQYFGPGTRLTVT.

The chain recombines TRBV5-1 with TRBJ1-3; possible D gene TRBD1, 5 bases. CDR1 and CDR2 from the germline V gene are SGHRS and YFSETQ. The ends were cut back, 4 bases at V and 0 bases at J, with 11 bases in the middle. CDR3 length: 15 amino acids. The DNA of the CDR3 is TGCGCCAGCAGCACAGGACGCAGCTCTGGAAACACCATATATTTT. As protein: CASSTGRSSGNTIYF.

The chain recombines TRBV4-1 with TRBJ2-2; D might be TRBD2 (5 bases). The V and J ends lost 5 bases and 6 bases respectively, with 19 bases between them. This CDR3 spans 16 amino acids. CDR1 is MGHRA and CDR2 is YSYEKL in the germline V gene. The CDR3 DNA follows: TGCGCCAGCAGCGACGACTATCCCCTTGGGCCCGGGGAGCTGTTTTTT. This gives the protein CASSDDYPLGPGELFF.

Written as DNA, the CDR3 is TGTGCCAGCAGCCAAGATCGGACAGGGTCCGGTACGCAGTATTTT. This sequence encodes CASSQDRTGSGTQYF. V is TRBV3-1 (or the pseudogene TRBV3-2) and J is TRBJ2-3; 8 bases agree with TRBD1. Trimming cost V 0 bases and J 8 bases; bases outside gene matches: 7. The CDR3 extends over 15 amino acids. Germline V CDR1 and CDR2: LGHDT, YNNKEL (reference sequence).

The genes are TRBV28 and TRBJ2-7, with D perhaps TRBD2 (7 bases). The length of the CDR3 is 13 residues. Per the germline V gene, CDR1 is MDHEN and CDR2 is SYDVKM. V lost 7 bases to trimming and J lost 3 bases, with 13 bases between them. The CDR3 spells CASKRGGDYEQYF. CDR3 DNA: TGTGCCAGCAAAAGGGGGGGCGACTACGAGCAGTACTTC. Drawing the rest from reference TRBV28 and TRBJ2-7, the complete variable domain is DVKVTQSSRYLVKRTGEKVFLECVQDMDHENMFWYRQDPGLGLRLIYFSYDVKMKEKGDIPEGYSVSREKKERFSLILESASTNQTSMYLCASKRGGDYEQYFGPGTRLTVT.

The chain uses TRBV11-2 and TRBJ1-1; a weak D match, TRBD1 (6 bases). The CDR3 totals 15 residues. V gave up 3 bases and J gave up 4 bases, with 15 bases separating them. CDR1 and CDR2 from the germline V gene are SGHAT and FQNNGV. The CDR3 DNA reads as TGTGCCAGCAGCTTCGCCAGGGGTCCCGGCACTGAAGCTTTCTTT. Translation: CASSFARGPGTEAFF.

The chain has TRBV29-1 and TRBJ1-1, with D possibly being TRBD1 (5 bases). V lost 6 bases to trimming and J lost 1 base, with 18 bases between them. The germline V gene encodes CDR1 SQVTM and CDR2 ANQGSEA. The CDR3 is made up of 15 amino acids. The CDR3 loop is CSVPSPLGGNTEAFF. CDR3 nucleotide sequence: TGCAGCGTCCCCTCACCCTTGGGGGGGAACACTGAAGCTTTCTTT.

The chain employs TRBV15 and TRBJ1-5; maybe TRBD1 (5 bases). The CDR3 spans 14 residues. Germline CDR1 LNHNV, CDR2 YYDKDF (reference sequence). The germline V and J ends were trimmed by 3 bases and 3 bases, with 9 bases remaining between them. The CDR3 spells CATSRGRVNQPQHF. The CDR3 region has the DNA TGTGCCACCAGCAGGGGCAGGGTCAATCAGCCCCAGCATTTT.

The V gene is TRBV6-5, the J gene TRBJ1-4, with 7 bases identical to TRBD1. The V segment lost 4 bases and the J segment 5 bases; nucleotides outside the gene matches: 10. The CDR3 has 16 residues. Germline loops: CDR1 MNHEY, CDR2 SVGAGI. This CDR3 is CASSSNRDRENEKLFF. The CDR3 bases are TGTGCCAGCAGTTCTAACCGGGACAGAGAAAATGAAAAACTGTTTTTT.